This is a list of T cell receptor beta chains from one sample in a study of shared clonotypes between healthy human individuals. Some clones are missing from TCRdb's copy, which holds only in-frame ones; the method was immunoSEQ multiplex PCR. Altogether around 2,000,000 clones are present, around 93% being singletons, with the ten largest covering around 1.7%. Sequencing used naive CD8+ T cells from PBMCs. All receptors come from a man between 18 and 29 years old in good health. Some clones in this sample may be carry-over from other donors' samples. CDR3s include the opening cysteine and the closing phenylalanine or tryptophan. A D gene is named only where the DNA matches it firmly. Clone size is stated in some rows and not others, as once, few, many or a class when expanded.

NA	TRBV5-4	TRBJ2-1	NA	TGTGCCAGCAGCTTGATCCGGGATGGGAATGAGCAGTTCTTC	CASSLIRDGNEQFF
NA	TRBV30	TRBJ2-7	NA	TGTGCCTGGAGTGGACGTCCAGGACCAACCTCTACCTTC	CAWSGRPGPTSTF
TRBD1	TRBV5-1	TRBJ2-2	NA	TGCGCCAGCAGCCATACAACTGACAGGGACGGCACCGGGGAGCTGTTTTTT	CASSHTTDRDGTGELFF
NA	TRBV9	TRBJ2-7	NA	TGTGCCAGCAGCCCGGGGGGACAGTCGGGCGAGCAGTACTTC	CASSPGGQSGEQYF
NA	TRBV2	TRBJ2-1	few	TGTGCCAGCAGTGAAGGCCCTGCTTCCTACAATGAGCAGTTCTTC	CASSEGPASYNEQFF
NA	TRBV27	TRBJ1-1	NA	TGTGCCAGCAGTTTGCAGAAGGTGAACACTGAAGCTTTCTTT	CASSLQKVNTEAFF
TRBD2	TRBV29-1	TRBJ2-3	NA	TGCAGCGTTGAACAATTTGGGACTAGCGGAAGCACAGATACGCAGTATTTT	CSVEQFGTSGSTDTQYF
TRBD2	TRBV19	TRBJ2-1	NA	TGTGCCAGTCATAGCGGGGGAAGCTCCTACAATGAGCAGTTCTTC	CASHSGGSSYNEQFF
NA	TRBV2	TRBJ2-1	NA	TGTGCCAGCAGTGAGCCGGGAGCTTGGAATGAGCAGTTCTTC	CASSEPGAWNEQFF
NA	TRBV7-8	TRBJ2-2	NA	TGTGCCAGCAGCCCCCCGAAGGGGGAGGGCCAATTCGGGGAGCTGTTTTTT	CASSPPKGEGQFGELFF
NA	TRBV15	TRBJ1-1	NA	TGTGCCACCAGCAGAACTAATCAAGCTTTCTTT	CATSRTNQAFF
TRBD2	TRBV14	TRBJ2-1	NA	TGTGCCAGCAGCCTCTACAGGACTAGCCAGCAGTTCTTC	CASSLYRTSQQFF
TRBD1	TRBV4-2	TRBJ2-1	NA	TGTGCCAGCAGCCTGGCGACAGGGGAGATCAATGAGCAGTTCTTC	CASSLATGEINEQFF
NA	TRBV11-2	TRBJ2-1	NA	TGTGCCAGCAGCTTAGGTCCGGGTCCCTACAATGAGCAGTTCTTC	CASSLGPGPYNEQFF
NA	TRBV6-1	TRBJ2-7	NA	TGTGCCAGCAGTGAAAGTACCGGGAGCTCCTACGAGCAGTACTTC	CASSESTGSSYEQYF
NA	TRBV7-8	TRBJ1-1	once	TGTGCCAGCAGCTTAGATGGGGGTTGGGCTGAAGCTTTCTTT	CASSLDGGWAEAFF
NA	TRBV27	TRBJ2-1	NA	TGTGCCAGCAGTTTAGGGGGGCGTGTTGAGCAGTTCTTC	CASSLGGRVEQFF
NA	TRBV7-9	TRBJ1-1	few	TGTGCCAGCAGCTTAGGATCCGAAGCTTTCTTT	CASSLGSEAFF
TRBD2	TRBV27	TRBJ2-2	NA	TGTGCCAGCAGGACCGTCAGGGTAGCGGGACCGGACGGGGAGCTGTTTTTT	CASRTVRVAGPDGELFF
NA	TRBV6-1	TRBJ2-7	NA	TGTGCCAGCAGTGAATTTGAAAGGGTCGAGCAGTACTTC	CASSEFERVEQYF
NA	TRBV5-6	TRBJ2-1	NA	TGTGCCAGCAGCTTGCCCCCTAGCGAGCAGTTCTTC	CASSLPPSEQFF
TRBD2	TRBV7-9	TRBJ2-1	NA	TGTGCCAGCAGCGTAAGGACTAGCGGGAGGGACATCAATGAGCAGTTCTTC	CASSVRTSGRDINEQFF
NA	TRBV6-5	TRBJ2-7	NA	TGTGCCAGCAGTTCCCATCGGGGGACACCCCTAGAGCAGTACTTC	CASSSHRGTPLEQYF
TRBD2	TRBV10-1	TRBJ2-7	NA	TGCGCCAGCAGTGATTCGGGAGGCCCTCTGGAGCAGTACTTC	CASSDSGGPLEQYF
NA	TRBV6-1	TRBJ2-4	NA	TGTGCCAGCACCGGGACTCTTTTAGCCAAAAACATTCAGTACTTC	CASTGTLLAKNIQYF